This T cell receptor beta chain appears in the sequencing data of a study of patients and donors after allogeneic stem cell transplantation (TCRdb year 2020). The CDR3 goes from the cysteine to the phenylalanine over 10 residues. CDR3 DNA is the only sequence kept; it has 30 bases, read in frame from the first base. As concerns this clonotype: There is no known antigen for this receptor. Nothing much larger sits one base from this clone, and base qualities are not available.

The library was generated by RT-PCR. The instrument given in TCRdb is NextSeq 550. The public reads were quality trimmed at Q25 with fastp and then assembled into clones with MiXCR by TCRdb, keeping productive beta chains. Each CDR3 protein gets just one entry, which takes the most common genes and DNA from the rows behind it. This sample holds about 160,000 distinct CDR3 sequences; 24% were observed only once. The ten largest clonotypes hold roughly a quarter of the sample. The material sequenced was blood, either unsorted or a sorted T cell fraction (not recorded which). The TCR comes from a human donor who was either an allogeneic HSCT recipient or a stem cell or donor lymphocyte infusion donor (not recorded which). It is not recorded whose cells these are; they may come from a transplant donor. This chain joins TRBV21-1 to TRBJ1-5. TRBV21-1 is flagged as a pseudogene. The nucleotide sequence reads TGTGCCAGGACTTGGGGAGCCCAGCATTTT. Its protein is CARTWGAQHF.